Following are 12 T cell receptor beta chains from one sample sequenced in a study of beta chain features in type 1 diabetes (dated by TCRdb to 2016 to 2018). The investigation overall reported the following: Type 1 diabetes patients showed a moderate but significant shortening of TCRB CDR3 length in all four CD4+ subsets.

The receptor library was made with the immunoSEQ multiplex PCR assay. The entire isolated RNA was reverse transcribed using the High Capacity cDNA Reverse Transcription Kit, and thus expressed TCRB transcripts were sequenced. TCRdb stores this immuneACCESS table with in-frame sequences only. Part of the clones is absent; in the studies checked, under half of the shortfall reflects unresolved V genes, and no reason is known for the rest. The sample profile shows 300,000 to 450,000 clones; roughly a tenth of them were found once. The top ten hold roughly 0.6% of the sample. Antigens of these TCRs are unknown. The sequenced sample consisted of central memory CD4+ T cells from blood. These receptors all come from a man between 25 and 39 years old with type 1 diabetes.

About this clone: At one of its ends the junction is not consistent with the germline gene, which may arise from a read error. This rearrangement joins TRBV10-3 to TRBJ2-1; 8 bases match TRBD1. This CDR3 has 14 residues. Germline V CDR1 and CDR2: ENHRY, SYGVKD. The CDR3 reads CAVSDRTGNNEQFF. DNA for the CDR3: TGTGCCGTCAGTGATAGGACAGGGAACAATGAGCAGTTCTTC.

CDR3: CASSDGQRSYEQYF. The CDR3 DNA sequence: TGTGCCAGCAGTGATGGACAGCGCTCCTACGAGCAGTACTTC. This chain connects TRBV25-1 to TRBJ2-7, with D tentatively TRBD1 (6 bases). Trimming pared 3 bases from V and 0 bases from J, leaving 9 bases between. The CDR3 covers 14 residues. Looked up from germline, CDR1 is MGHDK and CDR2 is SYGVNS.

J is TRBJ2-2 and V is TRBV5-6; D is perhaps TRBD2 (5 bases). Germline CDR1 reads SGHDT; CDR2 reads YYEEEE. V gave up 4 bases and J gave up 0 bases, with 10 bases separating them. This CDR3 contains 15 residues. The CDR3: CASSAGRANTGELFF. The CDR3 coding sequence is TGTGCCAGCAGCGCGGGCAGAGCGAACACCGGGGAGCTGTTTTTT.

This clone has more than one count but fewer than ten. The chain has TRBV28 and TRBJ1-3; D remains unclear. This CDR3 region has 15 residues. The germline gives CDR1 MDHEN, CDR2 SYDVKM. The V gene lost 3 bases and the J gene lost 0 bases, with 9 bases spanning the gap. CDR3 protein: CASSFLGLSGNTIYF. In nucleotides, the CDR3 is TGTGCCAGCAGTTTCCTCGGCCTCTCTGGAAACACCATATATTTT. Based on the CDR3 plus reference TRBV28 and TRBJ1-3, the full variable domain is DVKVTQSSRYLVKRTGEKVFLECVQDMDHENMFWYRQDPGLGLRLIYFSYDVKMKEKGDIPEGYSVSREKKERFSLILESASTNQTSMYLCASSFLGLSGNTIYFGEGSWLTVV.

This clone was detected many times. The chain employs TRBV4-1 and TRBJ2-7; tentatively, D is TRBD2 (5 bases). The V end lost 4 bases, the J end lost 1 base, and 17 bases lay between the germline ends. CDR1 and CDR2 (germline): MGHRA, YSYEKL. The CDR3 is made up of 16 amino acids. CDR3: CASSPRPKRTSYEQYF. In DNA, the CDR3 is TGCGCCAGCAGCCCACGCCCCAAGCGGACTTCCTACGAGCAGTACTTC.

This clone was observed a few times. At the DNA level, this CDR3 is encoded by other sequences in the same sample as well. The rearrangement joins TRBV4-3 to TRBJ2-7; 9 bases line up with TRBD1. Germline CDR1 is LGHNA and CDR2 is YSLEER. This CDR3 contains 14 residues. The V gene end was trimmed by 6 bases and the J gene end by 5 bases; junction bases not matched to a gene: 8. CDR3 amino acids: CASSPTGGRNEQYF. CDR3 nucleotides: TGCGCCAGCAGTCCCACAGGGGGCCGAAACGAGCAGTACTTC.

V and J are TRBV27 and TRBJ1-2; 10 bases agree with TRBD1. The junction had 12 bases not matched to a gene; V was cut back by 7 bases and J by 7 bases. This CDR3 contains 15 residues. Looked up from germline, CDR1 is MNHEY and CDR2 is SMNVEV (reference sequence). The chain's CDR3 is CASTLGTGVASGYTF. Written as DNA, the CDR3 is TGTGCCAGCACCCTAGGGACAGGGGTGGCTTCTGGCTACACCTTC.

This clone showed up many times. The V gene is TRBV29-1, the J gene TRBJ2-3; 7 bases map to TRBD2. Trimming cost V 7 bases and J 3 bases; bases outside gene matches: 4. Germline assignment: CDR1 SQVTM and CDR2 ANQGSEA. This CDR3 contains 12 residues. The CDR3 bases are TGCAGCGGCGGGCGGGGGACAGATACGCAGTATTTT. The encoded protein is CSGGRGTDTQYF.

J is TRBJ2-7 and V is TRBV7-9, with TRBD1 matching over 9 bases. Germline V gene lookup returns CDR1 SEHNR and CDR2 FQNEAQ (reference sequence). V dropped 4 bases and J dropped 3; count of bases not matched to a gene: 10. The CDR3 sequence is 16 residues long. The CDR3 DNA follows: TGTGCCAGCAGCTCTGCCGGGACAGGGTTTTTCTACGAGCAGTACTTC. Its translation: CASSSAGTGFFYEQYF.

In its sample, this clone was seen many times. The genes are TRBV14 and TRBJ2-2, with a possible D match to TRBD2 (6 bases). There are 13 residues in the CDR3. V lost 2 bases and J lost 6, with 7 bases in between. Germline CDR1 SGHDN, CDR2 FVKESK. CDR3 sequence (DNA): TGTGCCAGCAGCCAAAGGAGGGCCGGGGAGCTGTTTTTT. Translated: CASSQRRAGELFF.

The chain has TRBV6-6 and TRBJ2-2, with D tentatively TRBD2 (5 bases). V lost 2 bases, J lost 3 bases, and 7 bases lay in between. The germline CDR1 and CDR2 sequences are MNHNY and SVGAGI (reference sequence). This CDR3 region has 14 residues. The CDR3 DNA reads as TGTGCCAGCAGTTACACCGGGGACACCGGGGAGCTGTTTTTT. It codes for CASSYTGDTGELFF.

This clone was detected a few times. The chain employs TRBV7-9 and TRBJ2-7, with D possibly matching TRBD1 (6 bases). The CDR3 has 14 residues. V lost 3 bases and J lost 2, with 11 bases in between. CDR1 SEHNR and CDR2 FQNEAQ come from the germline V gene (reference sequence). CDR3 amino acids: CASSFMGATYEQYF. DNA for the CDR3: TGTGCCAGCAGCTTCATGGGGGCTACCTACGAGCAGTACTTC.